This T cell receptor beta chain was sequenced in a study of blood T cells in healthy people across ages. Whole-study results and caveats: Naive T cell percentage by flow cytometry tracked strongly with beta diversity.

V was cut by 3 bases and J by 4 bases, with 9 bases left in between. Germline CDR1 and CDR2: GTSNPN and SVGIG (reference sequence). CDR3 length: 12 amino acids. In the case of this clonotype: Antigen: not known.

Together with a sample-barcoded 5' primer, a J-beta primer mix was included in a second PCR lasting roughly 6 to 12 cycles. TCRdb reprocessed the 5' RACE reads via MiXCR and lists one record per CDR3 protein. The table records under 1,000,000 distinct CDR3 sequences, about 36% of them present only once. The genes are TRBV30 and TRBJ1-1; D is ambiguous. The sequencing input was blood. This sequence was found in a man younger than 35 in good health. The CDR3 DNA sequence: TGTGCCTGGAGCCCGGGTGTCACTGAAGCTTTCTTT. Residues: CAWSPGVTEAFF.